These 4 T cell receptor beta chains were all obtained from the same sample, sequenced in a study of T-cell memory formation after mild COVID-19. A single record per CDR3 protein comes from TCRdb applying MiXCR to the 5' RACE reads. Here the sample spans 200,000 to 250,000 distinct CDR3 sequences, over 9% being singletons. The sequenced material came from PBMCs or a T cell subset sorted from them (not recorded which). The receptor set was obtained from a man between 18 and 35 years old who had mild COVID-19 (a few samples of this study predate the infection). Cell type and time point are not known.

V is TRBV24-1 and J is TRBJ2-3, with 10 bases lining up with TRBD1. Germline V gene sequence: CDR1 KGHDR, CDR2 SFDVKD. V gave up 3 bases and J gave up 3 bases; unmatched junction bases: 5. This CDR3 contains 16 residues. The CDR3 region is CATSDRTGGGTDTQYF. In nucleotides, the CDR3 is TGTGCCACCAGTGATAGGACAGGGGGTGGGACAGATACGCAGTATTTT.

Note on this clonotype: A read error may produce the germline difference seen at one junction end. This sequence joins TRBV6-2 or TRBV6-3 and TRBJ1-1, with D possibly being TRBD1 (5 bases). CDR1 and CDR2 from the germline V gene are MNHEY and SVGEGT. CDR3 size: 14 residues. CDR3 loop: CASSFNPHRTEAFF. In nucleotides, the CDR3 is TGTGCCAGCAGCTTCAACCCCCACAGGACTGAGGCTTTCTTT.

The genes are TRBV7-8 and TRBJ2-6; a possible D gene is TRBD2 (6 bases). In germline, CDR1 is SGHVS, CDR2 FQNEAQ. Trimming cost V 2 bases and J 0 bases, with 14 bases left between them. This CDR3 region has 18 residues. CDR3 protein: CASSLRTDYYSGANVLTF. The CDR3 nucleotides are TGTGCCAGCAGCTTACGCACGGACTACTACTCTGGGGCCAACGTCCTGACTTTC.

This clonotype turned up a few times. The rearrangement joins TRBV5-6 to TRBJ2-1; no reliable D call. CDR1 is SGHDT and CDR2 is YYEEEE in the germline V gene. V was trimmed by 4 bases and J by 6 bases, leaving 8 bases between them. This CDR3 spans 12 amino acids. CDR3 residues: CASSLAPNEQFF. The CDR3, as DNA: TGTGCCAGCAGCCTGGCACCCAATGAGCAGTTCTTC.